These 16 T cell receptor beta chains were all obtained from the same sample, sequenced in a study of shared clonotypes between healthy human individuals. Measured with immunoSEQ multiplex PCR; TCRdb has only the in-frame clones, and not every one. The sample has roughly 2,000,000 clones; 80% to 95% are singletons. CD8 cells regarded as naive lacked CD45RO, were positively chosen for CCR7, and omitted terminally differentiated effector memory CD45RA+ cells. The specimen sequenced was naive CD8+ T cells from PBMCs. The source is a man aged 18-30 years in good health. Some clones in this sample may be carry-over from other donors' samples.

The chain couples TRBV29-1 to TRBJ2-7; 8 bases match TRBD1. V dropped 3 bases and J dropped 5; count of bases not matched to a gene: 9. This CDR3 is built from 14 residues. Germline assignment: CDR1 SQVTM and CDR2 ANQGSEA. The CDR3 is CSVDGTGLEDEQYF. The CDR3 nucleotides are TGCAGCGTTGACGGGACAGGTTTGGAGGACGAGCAGTACTTC.

V gene TRBV7-3 combines with J gene TRBJ2-7, with D possibly matching TRBD2 (5 bases). There are 13 residues in the CDR3. Germline CDR1 reads SGHTA; CDR2 reads FQGTGA. V was cut by 0 bases and J by 4 bases, with 7 bases left in between. The CDR3 region has the DNA TGTGCCAGCAGCTTAACAGCGGAATACGAGCAGTACTTC. Translated, it gives CASSLTAEYEQYF. The entire variable domain, with the rest obtained from reference TRBV7-3 and TRBJ2-7, is as follows: GAGVSQTPSNKVTEKGKYVELRCDPISGHTALYWYRQSLGQGPEFLIYFQGTGAADDSGLPNDRFFAVRPEGSVSTLKIQRTERGDSAVYLCASSLTAEYEQYFGPGTRLTVT.

V is TRBV4-3 and J is TRBJ2-3; D perhaps matches TRBD2 (5 bases). The CDR3 length is 14 residues. Germline V CDR1 and CDR2: LGHNA, YSLEER. Deletions cut 4 bases from V and 4 bases from J, with 12 bases between. The chain's CDR3 is CASSPSPYADTQYF. CDR3 DNA: TGCGCCAGCAGCCCTAGCCCTTATGCAGATACGCAGTATTTT.

About this clone itself: Other DNA sequences in the same sample also yield this CDR3. The chain has TRBV5-4 and TRBJ1-2; TRBD1 might be the D (5 bases). The V gene's germline CDR1 is SGHNT and CDR2 YYREEE (reference sequence). This CDR3 contains 11 residues. Trimming took 0 bases from V and 9 from J, leaving 6 bases between them. The CDR3 DNA follows: TGTGCCAGCAGCTTGGGACAGAGCTACACCTTC. Protein: CASSLGQSYTF.

About this clone: The same CDR3 is also encoded by other DNA sequences in this sample. The chain is built from TRBV7-9 and TRBJ2-2; D remains ambiguous. Germline CDR1 SEHNR, CDR2 FQNEAQ (reference sequence). This CDR3 comprises 11 residues. V was clipped by 5 bases and J by 6 bases, with 4 bases between them. The CDR3 region is CASSLPGELFF. CDR3 sequence (DNA): TGTGCCAGCAGCCTTCCCGGGGAGCTGTTTTTT.

The V and J genes are TRBV28 and TRBJ1-5; D is possibly TRBD1 (6 bases). V was pared by 10 bases and J by 0 bases, with 13 bases between. Germline values: CDR1 MDHEN, CDR2 SYDVKM. This CDR3 is 14 amino acids long. The CDR3 here is CATQQGYSNQPQHF. DNA for the CDR3: TGTGCCACCCAGCAGGGGTATAGCAATCAGCCCCAGCATTTT.

DNA for the CDR3: TGTGCCAGCAGTGAACAGCGGGCGGGGGAGGAGCAGTTCTTC. This sequence encodes CASSEQRAGEEQFF. J is TRBJ2-1 and V is TRBV2, with 7 bases that match TRBD2. The germline V gene has CDR1 SNHLY and CDR2 FYNNEI. J was trimmed by 10 bases and V by 2 bases; bases with no gene match: 8. The CDR3 length is 14 residues.

This chain joins TRBV5-6 and TRBJ2-3; D unresolved. CDR3 size: 13 residues. V lost 4 bases and J 2 bases, leaving 8 bases between the germline ends. Germline CDR1 reads SGHDT; CDR2 reads YYEEEE. This CDR3 reads CASSLSITDTQYF. CDR3 coding DNA: TGTGCCAGCAGCCTCTCCATCACAGATACGCAGTATTTT.

The genes are TRBV7-8 and TRBJ2-1; D is unclear. Looked up from germline, CDR1 is SGHVS and CDR2 is FQNEAQ. Trimming pared 5 bases from V and 8 bases from J, leaving 28 bases between. The CDR3 consists of 18 residues. The CDR3 loop reads CASSNALRLIGDWDEQFF. The CDR3 DNA reads TGTGCCAGCAGCAACGCTCTCCGGCTCATCGGTGACTGGGATGAGCAGTTCTTC. Filled out from reference TRBV7-8 and TRBJ2-1, the complete variable domain reads GAGVSQSPRYKVAKRGQDVALRCDPISGHVSLFWYQQALGQGPEFLTYFQNEAQLDKSGLPSDRFFAERPEGSVSTLKIQRTQQEDSAVYLCASSNALRLIGDWDEQFFGPGTRLTVL.

The chain couples TRBV18 to TRBJ1-4; D call uncertain. V lost 5 bases and J 7 bases, leaving 11 bases between the germline ends. CDR3 length: 13 amino acids. Looked up from germline, CDR1 is KGHSH and CDR2 is LQKENI. CDR3 DNA sequence: TGTGCCAGCTCAAGTCCGGAGCTTGAAAAACTGTTTTTT. It translates to CASSSPELEKLFF.

Remarks on this clone: Different DNA sequences within this sample yield the same CDR3. The chain has TRBV5-1 and TRBJ1-1, with D hard to call. This CDR3 comprises 13 residues. Trimming removed 5 bases from V and 0 bases from J, with 8 bases in between. Germline CDR1 reads SGHRS; CDR2 reads YFSETQ. CDR3 in amino acids: CASSGLMNTEAFF. As DNA, the CDR3 is TGCGCCAGCAGTGGCCTCATGAACACTGAAGCTTTCTTT.

The J gene is TRBJ2-1, the V gene TRBV7-8; D possibly uses TRBD1 or TRBD2 (5 bases each). V gave up 5 bases and J gave up 6 bases, with 23 bases separating them. This CDR3 region has 17 residues. Germline-derived CDR1 and CDR2 are SGHVS and FQNEAQ. CDR3 nucleotide sequence: TGTGCCAGCAGCCCCTGGGTAGGGGCCCTCGCGGGCAATGAGCAGTTCTTC. This codes for CASSPWVGALAGNEQFF.

V gene TRBV19 combines with J gene TRBJ2-7; 8 nucleotides match TRBD2. The CDR3 is 14 amino acids. With V trimmed by 4 bases and J by 4 bases, 6 bases remained unmatched. Germline V CDR1 and CDR2: LNHDA, SQIVND (reference sequence). The CDR3 nucleotides are TGTGCCAGTAGTACGCGGGGGGCGCCGTACGAGCAGTACTTC. The encoded protein is CASSTRGAPYEQYF.

J is TRBJ2-3 and V is TRBV9, with 9 bases lining up with TRBD2. The germline V gene encodes CDR1 SGDLS and CDR2 YYNGEE. V lost 5 bases and J lost 4; bases outside the gene matches: 8. The CDR3 is 15 amino acids. The CDR3 DNA sequence: TGTGCCAGCAGGGCCTCGGGACTAGCTTCAGATACGCAGTATTTT. The encoded protein is CASRASGLASDTQYF.

This chain connects TRBV9 to TRBJ1-5; a weak D match, TRBD1 (5 bases). In germline, CDR1 is SGDLS, CDR2 YYNGEE. The length of the CDR3 is 15 residues. Trimming removed 3 bases at V and 6 bases at J, with 16 bases between. CDR3 residues: CASSAGEWVLQPQHF. CDR3 coding DNA: TGTGCCAGCAGCGCGGGGGAGTGGGTTCTTCAGCCCCAGCATTTT.

The chain links TRBV6-5 to TRBJ1-2, with 9 nucleotides matching TRBD1. The V gene's germline CDR1 is MNHEY and CDR2 SVGAGI. Unmatched junction bases numbered 8, after V lost 6 bases and J lost 3 bases. The CDR3 sequence is 15 residues long. The CDR3 DNA reads TGTGCCAGCAGCGCAATCGACAGGGGGGACTATGGCTACACCTTC. It yields the protein CASSAIDRGDYGYTF.